This T cell receptor (beta chain) originates from a study of radiotherapy plus CTLA-4 blockade in lung cancer. Background on the study: 18% of patients responded objectively, and 31% achieved disease control. Study conclusions and caveats: Tumor-origin TCR clones grew in blood after radiotherapy plus ipilimumab. Early clonal dynamics of blood T cells, together with interferon-beta, were reported as the best response predictor.

This clone was seen once. Its target is unknown. Using immunoSEQ multiplex PCR, the repertoire was profiled, and TCRdb retains in-frame clones only, with some absent. The table lists more than 90,000 clones, just under 80% of them singletons. Germline V gives CDR1 SGHVS, CDR2 FNYEAQ. The CDR3 has 15 residues. Deletions cut 1 base from V and 5 bases from J, with 11 bases between. This TCR derives from a human donor with non-small cell lung cancer who had a partial response to radiotherapy plus ipilimumab. The genes are TRBV7-6 and TRBJ2-2, with D possibly TRBD1 on 6 matching bases. This specimen consisted of peripheral blood, obtained from a patient treated with radiotherapy plus ipilimumab. CDR3 region: CASSLGQGSTGELFF. The CDR3 DNA reads TGTGCCAGCAGCTTAGGGCAGGGGTCGACCGGGGAGCTGTTTTTT.